This passage covers 22 T cell receptor beta chains from one sample sequenced in a study of liver allograft versus peripheral blood T cells. Background on the study: Blood and transplanted-liver T cell receptor repertoires from recipients were compared.

MiXCR, applied by TCRdb to the reads, yields one record per CDR3 protein. The sample has about 7,800 distinct CDR3 sequences, approximately 17% seen once; the top ten hold more than 1.1%. These receptors all come from a human patient who had a liver transplant. Some T cells may trace back to the graft donor.

This clonotype is medium-sized in the sample. The chain links TRBV7-9 to TRBJ1-2; maybe TRBD1 (6 bases). Germline V gene sequence: CDR1 SEHNR, CDR2 FQNEAQ (reference sequence). V lost 5 bases and J lost 4, with 8 bases in between. The CDR3 consists of 12 residues. CDR3 region: CASSGQFYGYTF. In nucleotides, the CDR3 is TGTGCCAGCAGCGGACAGTTCTATGGCTACACCTTC.

The genes are TRBV5-1 and TRBJ2-3; 7 bases are shared with TRBD2. This CDR3 has 16 amino acids. J was trimmed by 0 bases and V by 6 bases; bases with no gene match: 10. The V gene's germline CDR1 is SGHRS and CDR2 YFSETQ. The CDR3 DNA reads as TGCGCCAGCATGGTCGGGGGGACGTTTAGCACAGATACGCAGTATTTT. Encoded protein: CASMVGGTFSTDTQYF.

This clonotype rates as medium-sized. The CDR3 DNA reads as TGTGCCACCAGCAGAGTACCCCACGAAAAACTGTTTTTT. Amino acids: CATSRVPHEKLFF. This chain joins TRBV15 and TRBJ1-4; D is ambiguous. The CDR3 is 13 amino acids. Germline lookup yields CDR1 LNHNV and CDR2 YYDKDF (reference sequence). The V end lost 1 base, the J end lost 8 bases, and 8 bases lay between the germline ends.

This clonotype is labeled as medium-sized. J is TRBJ2-7 and V is TRBV15; 7 nucleotides align to TRBD1. Looked up from germline, CDR1 is LNHNV and CDR2 is YYDKDF (reference sequence). Germline trimming cut 2 bases from V and 2 bases from J; bases unmatched to any gene: 3. This CDR3 is 14 amino acids long. DNA of the CDR3: TGTGCCACCAGCAGATCGGACAGGACCTACGAGCAGTACTTC. Its translation: CATSRSDRTYEQYF.

The J gene is TRBJ2-7, the V gene TRBV6-2 or TRBV6-3; 8 nucleotides agree with TRBD1. This CDR3 contains 14 residues. Germline trimming cut 3 bases from V and 6 bases from J; bases unmatched to any gene: 7. Germline lookup yields CDR1 MNHEY and CDR2 SVGEGT. CDR3 DNA sequence: TGTGCCAGCAGTTATTGGCAGGGGGCTTTCGAGCAGTACTTC. Translated, it gives CASSYWQGAFEQYF.

This clonotype was seen more than once but under ten times. The chain is built from TRBV7-9 and TRBJ2-1; TRBD1 agrees at 7 bases. CDR1 SEHNR and CDR2 FQNEAQ come from the germline V gene (reference sequence). The CDR3 loop spans 16 amino acids. Trimming cost V 0 bases and J 5 bases; bases outside gene matches: 7. The CDR3 protein is CASSLATGTEHNEQFF. Here the CDR3 DNA reads TGTGCCAGCAGCTTAGCAACCGGGACAGAACACAATGAGCAGTTCTTC.

This clonotype is medium-sized. The chain is built from TRBV6-5 and TRBJ1-2, with 7 bases identical to TRBD1. The CDR3 spans 11 residues. Germline V gene sequence: CDR1 MNHEY, CDR2 SVGAGI. J gave up 8 bases and V 10 bases, and 7 bases lay outside the gene matches. CDR3 DNA: TGTGCCACCGCGACAGGGTTCGGCTACACCTTC. Translated: CATATGFGYTF.

This clonotype is classed as medium-sized. The chain employs TRBV19 and TRBJ1-5, with 8 bases identical to TRBD1. Looked up from germline, CDR1 is LNHDA and CDR2 is SQIVND (reference sequence). V shed 6 bases, J shed 6 bases, and the junction held 7 bases outside the gene matches. This CDR3 has 14 amino acids. The CDR3 here is CASRREDRAQPQHF. The CDR3 nucleotides read TGTGCCAGTAGGCGGGAGGACAGGGCTCAGCCCCAGCATTTT.

This clonotype occurred many times. The chain is built from TRBV20-1 and TRBJ1-4; D remains ambiguous. This CDR3 has 12 amino acids. From germline, CDR1 is DFQATT and CDR2 SNEGSKA (reference sequence). V was trimmed by 3 bases and J by 6 bases, leaving 8 bases between them. The CDR3 is CSASAGDEKLFF. The DNA for the CDR3 is TGCAGTGCTAGTGCCGGGGATGAAAAACTGTTTTTT.

V and J are TRBV6-6 and TRBJ1-5; 9 bases agree with TRBD1. The germline V gene has CDR1 MNHNY and CDR2 SVGAGI (reference sequence). This CDR3 is built from 14 residues. Trimming removed 5 bases from V and 7 bases from J; junction bases left unmatched: 6. The CDR3 DNA reads as TGTGCCAGCAGTAGGACAGGGGTGGAACAGCCCCAGCATTTT. Its translation is CASSRTGVEQPQHF.

There are many counts of this clonotype. V is TRBV7-9 and J is TRBJ2-7; 11 bases line up with TRBD2. This CDR3 comprises 16 residues. The ends lost 5 bases at V and 4 bases at J; junction bases unmatched: 10. Germline V gene lookup returns CDR1 SEHNR and CDR2 FQNEAQ (reference sequence). CDR3 bases: TGTGCCAGCAGCCAGACGGGACTAGCGGCCCCGTACGAGCAGTACTTC. Translated: CASSQTGLAAPYEQYF.

This clonotype is classed as medium-sized. CDR3 DNA sequence: TGTGCCAGCGTAACAGGGAACGGAGGCACTGAAGCTTTCTTT. Its translation is CASVTGNGGTEAFF. This chain joins TRBV18 and TRBJ1-1; TRBD1 is a possible D gene (6 bases). V lost 8 bases, J lost 4 bases, and 17 bases lay in between. The CDR3 is 14 residues long. The germline V gene has CDR1 KGHSH and CDR2 LQKENI.

This clonotype is medium-sized within its sample. This chain joins TRBV18 and TRBJ2-1; D possibly matches TRBD1 or TRBD2 (6 bases each). Germline V gene lookup returns CDR1 KGHSH and CDR2 LQKENI. The CDR3 totals 15 residues. V was clipped by 0 bases and J by 4 bases, with 10 bases between them. The CDR3 nucleotides read TGTGCCAGCTCACCACCGGGGGGCTCGTACAATGAGCAGTTCTTC. Its translation: CASSPPGGSYNEQFF.

Judged by abundance, this clonotype is medium-sized. CDR3 sequence (DNA): TGTGCCAGCTCACCACCGGACAGTATGAACACTGAAGCTTTCTTT. Protein: CASSPPDSMNTEAFF. The rearrangement uses TRBV18 and TRBJ1-1; TRBD1 is a possible D gene (6 bases). This CDR3 spans 15 amino acids. Per the germline V gene, CDR1 is KGHSH and CDR2 is LQKENI. Trimming shortened V by 0 bases and J by 0 bases, and 8 bases separated the two germline ends.

About this clonotype: This sequence may be a read error, since a much larger clone differs from it by one base. The chain uses TRBV6-6 and TRBJ1-2, with unresolved D. In germline, CDR1 is MNHNY, CDR2 SVGAGI (reference sequence). The V and J ends lost 10 bases and 1 base respectively, with 16 bases between them. The CDR3 is 14 amino acids. CDR3 protein: CANSSPGLNYGYTF. In DNA, the CDR3 is TGTGCCAACAGCTCCCCGGGCCTTAACTATGGCTACACCTTC.

By proportion, this clonotype is medium-sized. The rearrangement links TRBV18 to TRBJ1-2; D perhaps matches TRBD1 (5 bases). This CDR3 is built from 13 residues. V lost 2 bases to trimming and J lost 1 base, with 5 bases between them. CDR1 and CDR2 (germline): KGHSH, LQKENI. The CDR3 nucleotides read TGTGCCAGCTCACCAGACAGTAACTATGGCTACACCTTC. Translation gives CASSPDSNYGYTF.

This clonotype showed up just a few times. The chain couples TRBV12-3 or TRBV12-4 to TRBJ2-5; 7 bases fit TRBD1. There are 14 residues in the CDR3. J lost 4 bases, V lost 6 bases, and 8 bases had no gene match. Written as DNA, the CDR3 is TGTGCCAGCAGACAGACAGGGCTCGGAGAGACCCAGTACTTC. Translation gives CASRQTGLGETQYF.

This clonotype was found many times. The chain combines TRBV11-2 with TRBJ1-6; D remains unclear. Germline values: CDR1 SGHAT, CDR2 FQNNGV. The CDR3 length is 13 residues. V was trimmed by 3 bases and J by 14 bases, leaving 14 bases between them. The CDR3 region is CASSFPGTVTLHF. CDR3 in DNA: TGTGCCAGCAGCTTCCCGGGCACGGTCACCCTCCACTTT.

This clonotype is labeled medium-sized (0.01 to 0.1%). The chain links TRBV14 to TRBJ1-3; D uncertain. This CDR3 is built from 12 residues. Germline values: CDR1 SGHDN, CDR2 FVKESK. The V end lost 4 bases, the J end lost 0 bases, and 1 base lay between the germline ends. CDR3 loop: CASSLSGNTIYF. The DNA for the CDR3 is TGTGCCAGCAGCCTCTCTGGAAACACCATATATTTT.

The chain couples TRBV11-2 to TRBJ1-2, with 7 nucleotides matching TRBD1. The germline V gene encodes CDR1 SGHAT and CDR2 FQNNGV. This CDR3 contains 13 residues. J lost 7 bases, V lost 3 bases, and 5 bases had no gene match. The DNA for the CDR3 is TGTGCCAGCAGCTTTGAGGGGGCGCGTGGCTACACCTTC. Translated: CASSFEGARGYTF.

This clonotype came up a few times. The chain combines TRBV19 with TRBJ2-3; 7 nucleotides agree with TRBD2. The germline CDR1 and CDR2 sequences are LNHDA and SQIVND (reference sequence). After removal of 6 bases from V and 2 bases from J, the junction contained 8 bases not matched to a gene. The CDR3 consists of 15 residues. This chain's CDR3 is CASRRSGAFTDTQYF. The CDR3 nucleotides read TGTGCCAGTAGGAGAAGCGGGGCTTTCACAGATACGCAGTATTTT.

This clonotype was counted only a few times. The rearrangement links TRBV20-1 to TRBJ2-6; D is possibly TRBD1 (6 bases). This CDR3 has 14 residues. Germline assignment: CDR1 DFQATT and CDR2 SNEGSKA (reference sequence). V was trimmed by 5 bases and J by 1 base, leaving 9 bases between them. The CDR3 loop reads CSASDRSGANVLTF. CDR3 nucleotides: TGCAGTGCTTCCGACAGGTCTGGGGCCAACGTCCTGACTTTC.